One and the same sample provided the 14 T cell receptor beta chains below, sequenced in a study of T-cell memory formation after mild COVID-19. TCRdb used MiXCR to reprocess the 5' RACE reads, holding one entry per CDR3 protein. Of approximately 300,000 distinct CDR3 sequences listed, approximately 16% are singletons. The sequencing sample was made of PBMCs or a T cell subset sorted from them (not recorded which). The source of these receptors is a man aged 18 to 30 who had mild COVID-19 (a few samples of this study predate the infection). Cell type and time point are not known.

The sample holds one count of this clonotype. V is TRBV28 and J is TRBJ1-2; D gene ambiguous. CDR1 and CDR2 from the germline V gene are MDHEN and SYDVKM. Trimming cost V 1 base and J 0 bases, with 9 bases left between them. The CDR3 covers 15 residues. The CDR3 is CASSLYASTNYGYTF. The CDR3 DNA follows: TGTGCCAGCAGTTTATATGCCAGTACTAACTATGGCTACACCTTC.

The CDR3 DNA reads as TGTGCCAGCAGCTTTTACGGACAGGAGCATCCCGGAGCTTTCTTT. Amino acid sequence: CASSFYGQEHPGAFF. The genes are TRBV7-2 and TRBJ1-1; 7 nucleotides line up with TRBD1. Germline CDR1 and CDR2: SGHTA and FQGNSA. The CDR3 has 15 amino acids. V trimming: 3 bases; J trimming: 10 bases; junction bases outside the gene matches: 14.

This clonotype has only a few counts. The genes are TRBV10-3 and TRBJ2-1; D is uncertain. The V end lost 6 bases, the J end lost 8 bases, and 20 bases lay between the germline ends. In germline, CDR1 is ENHRY, CDR2 SYGVKD. This CDR3 has 15 amino acids. CDR3 region: CAIREPNGRFDEQFF. In DNA form, the CDR3 reads TGTGCCATCAGAGAACCCAACGGACGCTTCGATGAGCAGTTCTTC.

In this sample, this clonotype turned up many times. The V and J genes are TRBV12-3 or TRBV12-4 and TRBJ2-1; TRBD2 matches 13 bases. V gave up 1 base and J gave up 4 bases; unmatched junction bases: 1. The CDR3 consists of 16 residues. The CDR3 nucleotides read TGTGCCAGCAGTTTAGAACTAGCGGGGGGGTACAATGAGCAGTTCTTC. Its translation: CASSLELAGGYNEQFF.

This chain joins TRBV11-2 and TRBJ2-5; 7 bases are shared with TRBD1. The CDR3 consists of 15 residues. The V gene's germline CDR1 is SGHAT and CDR2 FQNNGV. The V gene end was trimmed by 1 base and the J gene end by 2 bases; junction bases not matched to a gene: 4. CDR3 in amino acids: CASSLGPRGQETQYF. CDR3 DNA: TGTGCCAGCAGCTTAGGCCCCAGGGGGCAAGAGACCCAGTACTTC.

The chain is built from TRBV6-5 and TRBJ1-1, with a possible D match to TRBD1 (5 bases). Per germline, CDR1 MNHEY and CDR2 SVGAGI. The V end lost 6 bases, the J end lost 2 bases, and 16 bases lay between the germline ends. The CDR3 has 15 residues. The CDR3 sequence is CASSYRSQGNTEAFF. CDR3 DNA sequence: TGTGCCAGCAGCTATCGGAGTCAGGGTAACACTGAAGCTTTCTTT.

This clonotype showed up just a few times. The chain couples TRBV20-1 to TRBJ1-4, with a weak D call TRBD1 (5 bases). Germline V gene sequence: CDR1 DFQATT, CDR2 SNEGSKA (reference sequence). V was clipped by 3 bases and J by 3 bases, with 8 bases between them. This CDR3 spans 13 amino acids. CDR3 bases: TGCAGTGCTAGTCCACAGGCTAATGAAAAACTGTTTTTT. It codes for CSASPQANEKLFF.

The chain has TRBV4-1 and TRBJ2-1; D not certain. Looked up from germline, CDR1 is MGHRA and CDR2 is YSYEKL. The length of the CDR3 is 15 residues. Between the trimmed V and J ends, which lost 2 bases and 5 bases, there was a span of 13 bases. CDR3 coding DNA: TGCGCCAGCAGCCAACCTCGTAAGGGTGACAATGAGCAGTTCTTC. Protein product: CASSQPRKGDNEQFF.

The sample holds a few counts of this clonotype. This rearrangement joins TRBV9 to TRBJ1-2, with 7 bases aligning to TRBD1. Germline V lookup: CDR1 SGDLS, CDR2 YYNGEE. Germline trimming cut 3 bases from V and 7 bases from J; bases unmatched to any gene: 6. The CDR3 runs 13 residues. Written as DNA, the CDR3 is TGTGCCAGCAGCGCTACAGGGGAGGTTGGCTACACCTTC. Translated: CASSATGEVGYTF.

This clonotype was recorded a few times. The V call is TRBV2, the J call TRBJ1-1; no reliable D call. The CDR3 runs 12 residues. V shed 6 bases and J shed 6 bases, with 11 bases lying between them. Germline V CDR1 and CDR2: SNHLY, FYNNEI. The CDR3 DNA is TGTGCCAGCAGCTCCCCCCCGGCTGAAGCTTTCTTT. This translates into CASSSPPAEAFF.

The chain is built from TRBV7-3 and TRBJ2-1, with a possible D match to TRBD2 (7 bases). The CDR3 consists of 16 residues. The ends were cut back, 5 bases at V and 4 bases at J, with 18 bases in the middle. Per the germline V gene, CDR1 is SGHTA and CDR2 is FQGTGA. DNA of the CDR3: TGTGCCAGCAGCCCTTGGGGGGGCGGGGGTTACAATGAGCAGTTCTTC. Translating it yields CASSPWGGGGYNEQFF.

This clonotype showed up just a few times. As DNA, the CDR3 is TGTGCCAGCAGCCCCGTTGGGGGGATGTACAATGAGCAGTTCTTC. This sequence encodes CASSPVGGMYNEQFF. The chain combines TRBV7-2 with TRBJ2-1; possible D gene TRBD2, 6 bases. Germline-derived CDR1 and CDR2 are SGHTA and FQGNSA. The CDR3 runs to 15 residues. V was shortened by 5 bases and J by 4 bases, with 15 bases between the two germline ends.

V is TRBV20-1 and J is TRBJ1-2; TRBD1 is a possible D gene (5 bases). Germline assignment: CDR1 DFQATT and CDR2 SNEGSKA (reference sequence). The CDR3 covers 15 residues. Trimming took 0 bases from V and 4 from J, leaving 15 bases between them. The CDR3 DNA reads TGCAGTGCTAGAGATATAAGGGGTGTTCCCTATGGCTACACCTTC. It codes for CSARDIRGVPYGYTF.

The V gene is TRBV6-1, the J gene TRBJ2-3; D is perhaps TRBD1 or TRBD2 (5 bases each). The CDR3 sequence is 14 residues long. Trimming left V 3 bases short and J 1 base short, with 8 bases between. Germline V gene sequence: CDR1 MNHNS, CDR2 SASEGT. CDR3 region: CASSESGRTDTQYF. The DNA for the CDR3 is TGTGCCAGCAGTGAGTCGGGACGCACAGATACGCAGTATTTT.